This TCR beta chain was observed in a study of shared clonotypes between healthy human individuals. About the study: Three plates each covered CD4 naive and memory; CD8 naive two, CD8 memory one.

Sequencing used immunoSEQ multiplex PCR; TCRdb keeps in-frame clones, though not all of them. The top ten clones hold 0.95% to 1.5% of a sample with over 1.4 million clones, roughly 97% of them seen once. Comment on this clone: Its antigen is unknown.

V lost 3 bases and J lost 6, with 12 bases in between. Germline-derived CDR1 and CDR2 are SNHLY and FYNNEI. The CDR3 extends over 13 amino acids. Points from the study as a whole: Few donors restricted represented genetic and exposure-history diversity. The study found roughly 5% of naive CD4 clonotypes shared across a few donors.

The specimen sequenced was naive CD4+ T cells sorted from blood. The subset here: CD45RA+ positively selected. This rearrangement joins TRBV2 to TRBJ2-7; D call uncertain. The receptor was isolated from a young man in good health. The CDR3 DNA reads TGTGCCAGCAGTGACGATACCTTGGTCGAGCAGTACTTC. This codes for CASSDDTLVEQYF.